These 21 T cell receptor beta chains share one sample of origin, sequenced in a study of T cell responses to AZD1222 COVID-19 vaccine. The protocol was immunoSEQ multiplex PCR, while the TCRdb copy is restricted to in-frame clones and leaves out a portion. The sample carries 170,000 or so clones, over 75% recorded once. The sequenced sample was peripheral blood, obtained on day 0 of AZD1222 vaccination. These receptors came from an adult in good health.

The V gene is TRBV5-4, the J gene TRBJ1-2; weak D call: TRBD1 (6 bases). The germline gives CDR1 SGHNT, CDR2 YYREEE (reference sequence). The V end lost 0 bases, the J end lost 7 bases, and 13 bases lay between the germline ends. The CDR3 is made up of 14 amino acids. The CDR3 protein is CASSLDGTTTGYTF. CDR3 nucleotides: TGTGCCAGCAGCTTGGACGGGACAACTACTGGCTACACCTTC.

V is TRBV7-8 and J is TRBJ1-4; TRBD1 is a possible D gene (6 bases). V lost 4 bases, J lost 2 bases, and 11 bases lay in between. In germline, CDR1 is SGHVS, CDR2 FQNEAQ. The length of the CDR3 is 15 residues. DNA of the CDR3: TGTGCCAGCAGCTCCCTGGGGGCTACTAATGAAAAACTGTTTTTT. Protein product: CASSSLGATNEKLFF.

V usage is TRBV5-4 and J usage is TRBJ1-2; possible D gene TRBD1, 5 bases. Germline V gives CDR1 SGHNT, CDR2 YYREEE (reference sequence). The CDR3 consists of 13 residues. Trimming took 4 bases from V and 2 from J, leaving 9 bases between them. The CDR3: CASSPDNNYGYTF. The CDR3 DNA sequence: TGTGCCAGCAGCCCGGACAACAACTATGGCTACACCTTC.

This sequence joins TRBV27 and TRBJ1-2, with 8 bases matching TRBD1. V lost 4 bases to trimming and J lost 4 bases; unmatched junction nucleotides: 14. Germline CDR1 and CDR2: MNHEY and SMNVEV (reference sequence). This CDR3 contains 17 residues. CDR3 sequence reads: CASSYDHGQGFAYGYTF. CDR3 coding DNA: TGTGCCAGCAGTTATGATCATGGACAGGGTTTCGCCTATGGCTACACCTTC.

CDR3 coding DNA: TGCAGCGTTGAAGGGCGCTTTGCGGGGCGGCCCGACCGGCGCGAGCAGTACTTC. It codes for CSVEGRFAGRPDRREQYF. The V and J genes are TRBV29-1 and TRBJ2-7, with D possibly TRBD2 on 6 matching bases. The CDR3 is made up of 18 amino acids. Germline V gives CDR1 SQVTM, CDR2 ANQGSEA. V was clipped by 1 base and J by 6 bases, with 28 bases between them.

The genes are TRBV4-3 and TRBJ2-5; possible D gene TRBD2, 6 bases. The V end was cut by 0 bases, the J end by 7 bases, with 15 bases between. The CDR3 consists of 15 residues. CDR1 and CDR2 (germline): LGHNA, YSLEER. The DNA of the CDR3 is TGCGCCAGCAGCCAAGATGGAAAACTAGCTGGGACCCAGTACTTC. Protein sequence: CASSQDGKLAGTQYF.

The chain combines TRBV7-3 with TRBJ2-7; a possible D gene is TRBD1 (5 bases). This CDR3 is built from 15 residues. Between the trimmed V and J ends, which lost 5 bases and 5 bases, there was a span of 19 bases. Per the germline V gene, CDR1 is SGHTA and CDR2 is FQGTGA. In DNA form, the CDR3 reads TGTGCCAGCAGCCCATTCGCAGGGTCCCTCGACGAGCAGTACTTC. It yields the protein CASSPFAGSLDEQYF.

The chain uses TRBV3-1 (or the pseudogene TRBV3-2) and TRBJ1-2; a possible D gene is TRBD1 (5 bases). The CDR3 totals 16 residues. V lost 1 base and J lost 3, with 15 bases in between. The germline gives CDR1 LGHDT, CDR2 YNNKEL (reference sequence). The CDR3 region has the DNA TGTGCCAGCAGCCAAGGCCCAGGGTTATTTGACTATGGCTACACCTTC. Residues: CASSQGPGLFDYGYTF.

Here the CDR3 DNA reads TGTGCCAGCAGCTTGGAAGCAGGGGAGTTCGGCTATGGCTACACCTTC. This codes for CASSLEAGEFGYGYTF. The J gene is TRBJ1-2, the V gene TRBV5-4; maybe TRBD1 (6 bases). The CDR3 is 16 residues long. Between the trimmed V and J ends, which lost 0 bases and 4 bases, there was a span of 16 bases. The V gene's germline CDR1 is SGHNT and CDR2 YYREEE (reference sequence).

The chain links TRBV5-1 to TRBJ1-2, with 8 bases matching TRBD1. The CDR3 consists of 14 residues. V lost 0 bases to trimming and J lost 8 bases; unmatched junction nucleotides: 6. CDR1 and CDR2 from the germline V gene are SGHRS and YFSETQ. As DNA, the CDR3 is TGCGCCAGCAGCTTGGTGACAGGGGAGGCAGGCTACACCTTC. Its translation is CASSLVTGEAGYTF.

The rearrangement uses TRBV6-5 and TRBJ1-1; D possibly corresponds to TRBD1 (5 bases). V lost 6 bases, J lost 1 base, and 15 bases lay in between. This CDR3 region has 15 residues. Germline V CDR1 and CDR2: MNHEY, SVGAGI. The CDR3 region has the DNA TGTGCCAGCAGAAGGGACTCCCAGAAGAACACTGAAGCTTTCTTT. Its translation: CASRRDSQKNTEAFF.

The chain has TRBV6-2 or TRBV6-3 and TRBJ2-3, with 8 bases lining up with TRBD2. This CDR3 has 16 amino acids. With 3 bases clipped from V and 5 bases from J, the junction kept 10 bases outside the gene matches. Per the germline V gene, CDR1 is MNHEY and CDR2 is SVGEGT. In DNA, the CDR3 is TGTGCCAGCAGTTATCCAGCGGGGGTTACAGGAGATACGCAGTATTTT. Translating gives CASSYPAGVTGDTQYF.

This clone was picked up a small number of times. J is TRBJ2-3 and V is TRBV11-2; 9 bases are shared with TRBD2. Germline CDR1 and CDR2: SGHAT and FQNNGV. V dropped 1 base and J dropped 5; count of bases not matched to a gene: 10. This CDR3 spans 17 amino acids. The CDR3 reads CASSLVVGRGGKDTQYF. In DNA form, the CDR3 reads TGTGCCAGCAGCTTAGTGGTTGGGCGGGGGGGCAAAGATACGCAGTATTTT.

The chain is built from TRBV18 and TRBJ1-2, with TRBD1 as a possible D gene (6 bases). This CDR3 contains 14 residues. Trimming took off 6 bases at V and 7 bases at J, with 18 bases between the two ends. Germline lookup yields CDR1 KGHSH and CDR2 LQKENI. CDR3 DNA: TGTGCCAGCTCGCGCAGTGAACAGGGTCGTGGCTACACCTTC. It translates to CASSRSEQGRGYTF.

The chain has TRBV12-3 or TRBV12-4 and TRBJ1-2; D possibly corresponds to TRBD1 (6 bases). The CDR3 extends over 12 amino acids. Trimming shortened V by 4 bases and J by 3 bases, and 6 bases separated the two germline ends. This CDR3 is CASSYRDYGYTF. For the CDR3, the DNA is TGTGCCAGCAGTTACAGGGACTATGGCTACACCTTC.

This chain links TRBV6-2 or TRBV6-3 with TRBJ1-2; D may be TRBD1 (5 bases). Trimming removed 2 bases from V and 7 bases from J, with 11 bases in between. This CDR3 has 13 amino acids. Germline CDR1 and CDR2: MNHEY and SVGEGT. This CDR3 reads CASSYPTGGGYTF. DNA of the CDR3: TGTGCCAGCAGTTACCCAACGGGGGGTGGCTACACCTTC.

The chain combines TRBV3-1 (or the pseudogene TRBV3-2) with TRBJ1-1; 8 positions agree with TRBD1. The ends lost 1 base at V and 5 bases at J; junction bases unmatched: 6. The CDR3 spans 15 residues. Germline V gene data show CDR1 as LGHDT and CDR2 as YNNKEL (reference sequence). The CDR3 DNA reads as TGTGCCAGCAGCCAAGTAGACAGGGGTGGGACTGAAGCTTTCTTT. It codes for CASSQVDRGGTEAFF.

The CDR3 nucleotides read TGTGCCATCGACCGACAGGGGGACAGCACTGAAGCTTTCTTT. It specifies CAIDRQGDSTEAFF. The chain has TRBV2 and TRBJ1-1; 9 bases agree with TRBD1. Trimming at V came to 10 bases and at J to 4 bases, leaving 10 bases not matched to a gene. Looked up from germline, CDR1 is SNHLY and CDR2 is FYNNEI. The CDR3 is made up of 14 amino acids.

The CDR3 is CASSQRGGGPGSYGYTF. Written as DNA, the CDR3 is TGTGCCAGCAGTCAAAGGGGGGGAGGGCCCGGTAGCTATGGCTACACCTTC. V is TRBV6-6 and J is TRBJ1-2; tentatively, D is TRBD1 (6 bases). The V end lost 5 bases, the J end lost 4 bases, and 23 bases lay between the germline ends. The CDR3 extends over 17 amino acids. Germline V CDR1 and CDR2: MNHNY, SVGAGI (reference sequence).

This clone has just one count. This chain connects TRBV7-9 to TRBJ1-1; 8 bases align to TRBD1. The ends lost 5 bases at V and 1 base at J; junction bases unmatched: 6. The germline gives CDR1 SEHNR, CDR2 FQNEAQ (reference sequence). CDR3 length equals 15 residues. The CDR3 is CASSKLQGGNTEAFF. CDR3 coding DNA: TGTGCCAGCAGCAAACTACAGGGGGGGAACACTGAAGCTTTCTTT.

The V and J genes are TRBV5-6 and TRBJ1-2, with a tentative D call TRBD1 (5 bases). This CDR3 region has 13 residues. Germline CDR1 and CDR2: SGHDT and YYEEEE. V was shortened by 0 bases and J by 7 bases, with 10 bases between the two germline ends. CDR3 in amino acids: CASSLVGGSGYTF. The CDR3 region has the DNA TGTGCCAGCAGCTTGGTGGGGGGAAGTGGCTACACCTTC.